One and the same sample provided the 3 T cell receptor beta chains below, sequenced in a study of cytotoxic CD8 clonotypes in ibrutinib-treated CLL. Using immunoSEQ multiplex PCR, the repertoire was profiled, and TCRdb retains in-frame clones only, with some absent. The sample includes a few hundred thousand clones, around three quarters of them seen just once. The sequencing here drew on PBMCs, taken after 24 months of ibrutinib treatment. The receptors stem from a human donor with chronic lymphocytic leukemia.

Here the CDR3 DNA reads TGTGCCAGCAGTTTATCGTCAGCCTATGGCTACACCTTC. Translation: CASSLSSAYGYTF. The chain links TRBV27 to TRBJ1-2; D is undetermined. V was trimmed by 0 bases and J by 4 bases, leaving 6 bases between them. Germline V gives CDR1 MNHEY, CDR2 SMNVEV (reference sequence). This CDR3 is 13 amino acids long.

The rearrangement uses TRBV9 and TRBJ2-5; TRBD2 matches at 9 bases. V shed 4 bases, J shed 5 bases, and the junction held 6 bases outside the gene matches. This CDR3 region has 14 residues. Germline V lookup: CDR1 SGDLS, CDR2 YYNGEE. DNA for the CDR3: TGTGCCAGCAGCCATAGCGGGAGCGGCGAGACCCAGTACTTC. It codes for CASSHSGSGETQYF.

The chain combines TRBV29-1 with TRBJ2-7, with D perhaps TRBD2 (6 bases). With 7 bases removed from V and 1 base from J, the gap between germline ends came to 11 bases. CDR3 size: 12 residues. Germline loops: CDR1 SQVTM, CDR2 ANQGSEA. The CDR3 nucleotides are TGCAGCGGGGGGGATCCTTCCTACGAGCAGTACTTC. Its protein product is CSGGDPSYEQYF.